The next 19 T cell receptor beta chains were all read from a single sample in a study of blood T cell repertoires in COVID-19. The assay was immunoSEQ multiplex PCR, and TCRdb's table has in-frame clones only and misses some. This sample carries 130,000 or so clones, over 75% of them seen once, and the ten largest clones take under 20%. Source material: peripheral blood. The source is a man in his sixties with active or convalescent COVID-19.

This rearrangement joins TRBV5-1 to TRBJ2-5; 7 bases agree with TRBD2. In germline, CDR1 is SGHRS, CDR2 YFSETQ. CDR3 size: 13 residues. After removal of 6 bases from V and 3 bases from J, the junction contained 5 bases not matched to a gene. The CDR3 DNA sequence: TGCGCCAGCAATCGTGGGGGGGAAGAGACCCAGTACTTC. Its protein is CASNRGGEETQYF.

V usage is TRBV11-2 and J usage is TRBJ2-3; D is unclear. There are 12 residues in the CDR3. Trimming took off 5 bases at V and 5 bases at J, with 8 bases between the two ends. Germline assignment: CDR1 SGHAT and CDR2 FQNNGV. CDR3 coding DNA: TGTGCCAGCAGCCTCTCCCTAGATACGCAGTATTTT. This translates into CASSLSLDTQYF.

The V and J genes are TRBV7-2 and TRBJ2-7; D is uncertain. The CDR3 runs 12 residues. The V end lost 5 bases, the J end lost 4 bases, and 9 bases lay between the germline ends. The germline CDR1 and CDR2 sequences are SGHTA and FQGNSA. In nucleotides, the CDR3 is TGTGCCAGCAGCCGTAACGGGTACGAGCAGTACTTC. This codes for CASSRNGYEQYF.

The rearrangement joins TRBV4-3 to TRBJ1-2; 9 nucleotides match TRBD1. Germline-derived CDR1 and CDR2 are LGHNA and YSLEER. The CDR3 consists of 14 residues. V dropped 4 bases and J dropped 4; count of bases not matched to a gene: 4. The CDR3 spells CASSRATGGYGYTF. CDR3 nucleotides: TGCGCCAGCAGCCGCGCGACAGGGGGCTATGGCTACACCTTC.

This clone was seen only once. The V gene is TRBV4-3, the J gene TRBJ2-1; the D gene is possibly TRBD2 (6 bases). CDR1 and CDR2 (germline): LGHNA, YSLEER. The CDR3 is 15 amino acids. The V end was cut by 5 bases, the J end by 0 bases, with 11 bases between. The chain's CDR3 is CASSRDGSSYNEQFF. CDR3 sequence (DNA): TGCGCCAGCAGCAGGGACGGGAGCTCCTACAATGAGCAGTTCTTC.

The rearrangement links TRBV6-6 to TRBJ2-7; perhaps TRBD1 as D (5 bases). The CDR3 sequence is 13 residues long. Germline loops: CDR1 MNHNY, CDR2 SVGAGI (reference sequence). Trimming shortened V by 2 bases and J by 5 bases, and 10 bases separated the two germline ends. CDR3 sequence: CASSYQGTNEQYF. The CDR3 nucleotides are TGTGCCAGCAGTTACCAGGGTACGAACGAGCAGTACTTC.

The chain employs TRBV29-1 and TRBJ1-2; tentatively, D is TRBD1 (5 bases). The length of the CDR3 is 14 residues. V dropped 7 bases and J dropped 4 bases, with 19 bases sitting between them. Germline-derived CDR1 and CDR2 are SQVTM and ANQGSEA. Here the CDR3 DNA reads TGCAGCGCGTATATCGTGGGGGGAGGCTATGGCTACACCTTC. This encodes CSAYIVGGGYGYTF.

The chain uses TRBV27 and TRBJ2-5; 12 positions match TRBD2. V lost 4 bases to trimming and J lost 5 bases; unmatched junction nucleotides: 5. This CDR3 has 15 amino acids. Germline values: CDR1 MNHEY, CDR2 SMNVEV (reference sequence). In DNA, the CDR3 is TGTGCCAGCAGTTCTCGGACTAGCGGGACGGAGACCCAGTACTTC. Translating gives CASSSRTSGTETQYF.

This clone was seen just once. The chain carries TRBV9 and TRBJ2-7, with D tentatively TRBD2 (5 bases). In germline, CDR1 is SGDLS, CDR2 YYNGEE. The V end lost 0 bases, the J end lost 1 base, and 11 bases lay between the germline ends. The CDR3 has 15 amino acids. As DNA, the CDR3 is TGTGCCAGCAGCGTAGGTGAGGGTTTATCCTACGAGCAGTACTTC. Translated, it gives CASSVGEGLSYEQYF.

This chain uses TRBV7-8 with TRBJ2-5; possibly TRBD1 for D (5 bases). Trimming took off 3 bases at V and 5 bases at J, with 22 bases between the two ends. There are 17 residues in the CDR3. Germline CDR1 SGHVS, CDR2 FQNEAQ. CDR3 protein: CASSFYMGEIGAETQYF. In DNA, the CDR3 is TGTGCCAGCAGCTTTTACATGGGCGAAATAGGGGCGGAGACCCAGTACTTC.

The chain uses TRBV6-5 and TRBJ2-7; tentatively, D is TRBD2 (6 bases). V was trimmed by 6 bases and J by 4 bases, leaving 10 bases between them. CDR1 MNHEY and CDR2 SVGAGI come from the germline V gene. The length of the CDR3 is 12 residues. In DNA, the CDR3 is TGTGCCAGCAGCTCAGGGACTTACGAGCAGTACTTC. Its translation: CASSSGTYEQYF.

The chain recombines TRBV2 with TRBJ2-7; tentative D call: TRBD1 (6 bases). Germline V gene data show CDR1 as SNHLY and CDR2 as FYNNEI. Between the trimmed V and J ends, which lost 11 bases and 6 bases, there was a span of 14 bases. The CDR3 consists of 11 residues. CDR3 DNA: TGTGCCGCAGGGGAAAGTTTCGAGCAGTACTTC. Residues: CAAGESFEQYF.

The V call is TRBV18, the J call TRBJ2-2; TRBD2 aligns across 8 bases. The CDR3 has 15 residues. The junction had 4 bases not matched to a gene; V was cut back by 2 bases and J by 5 bases. Germline-derived CDR1 and CDR2 are KGHSH and LQKENI. CDR3 protein: CASSPTGGRTGELFF. CDR3 in DNA: TGTGCCAGCTCACCAACGGGAGGGCGAACCGGGGAGCTGTTTTTT. Variable domain in full (rest from reference TRBV18 and TRBJ2-2): NAGVMQNPRHLVRRRGQEARLRCSPMKGHSHVYWYRQLPEEGLKFMVYLQKENIIDESGMPKERFSAEFPKEGPSILRIQQVVRGDSAAYFCASSPTGGRTGELFFGEGSRLTVL.

The chain uses TRBV10-3 and TRBJ1-1, with D perhaps matching TRBD1 (6 bases). CDR1 is ENHRY and CDR2 is SYGVKD in the germline V gene. The ends were cut back, 6 bases at V and 1 base at J, with 12 bases in the middle. This CDR3 has 14 amino acids. The CDR3 bases are TGTGCCATCAGCCGTACAGGGTCGAACACTGAAGCTTTCTTT. This codes for CAISRTGSNTEAFF.

The genes are TRBV5-3 and TRBJ2-5; 7 nucleotides line up with TRBD1. TRBV5-3 is an ORF for which the function is uncertain. V was clipped by 0 bases and J by 1 base; unmatched bases: 6. This CDR3 spans 16 amino acids. CDR3 sequence: CARSLGRGPAQETQYF. DNA of the CDR3: TGTGCCAGAAGCTTGGGTAGGGGGCCCGCCCAAGAGACCCAGTACTTC.

This chain joins TRBV7-2 and TRBJ1-2; D unresolved. The CDR3 totals 14 residues. Germline lookup yields CDR1 SGHTA and CDR2 FQGNSA. Trimming took off 7 bases at V and 5 bases at J, with 17 bases between the two ends. The CDR3 region is CASTPSGADYGYTF. The CDR3 nucleotides read TGTGCCAGCACCCCCAGCGGAGCGGATTATGGCTACACCTTC.

This clone has more than one count but fewer than ten. V and J are TRBV6-4 and TRBJ1-5, with D maybe TRBD1 (5 bases). V lost 5 bases to trimming and J lost 6 bases, with 11 bases between them. The CDR3 length is 13 residues. Germline CDR1 is MRHNA and CDR2 is SNTAGT. The CDR3 spells CASSPETGQPQHF. CDR3 nucleotide sequence: TGTGCCAGCAGTCCCGAAACAGGTCAGCCCCAGCATTTT.

The chain joins TRBV18 to TRBJ1-2; maybe TRBD1 (5 bases). V was pared by 2 bases and J by 8 bases, with 9 bases between. Looked up from germline, CDR1 is KGHSH and CDR2 is LQKENI. CDR3 length: 12 residues. Written as DNA, the CDR3 is TGTGCCAGCTCACCATTCAGGGAAGGCTACACCTTC. Encoded protein: CASSPFREGYTF.

J is TRBJ1-6 and V is TRBV28; D call uncertain. Trimming cost V 7 bases and J 7 bases, with 14 bases left between them. CDR3 length: 14 residues. Germline CDR1 is MDHEN and CDR2 is SYDVKM. The CDR3 DNA reads as TGTGCCAGCACCGAGGTGGTGGAAAATTCACCCCTCCACTTT. It is translated as CASTEVVENSPLHF. Drawing the rest from reference TRBV28 and TRBJ1-6, the complete variable domain is DVKVTQSSRYLVKRTGEKVFLECVQDMDHENMFWYRQDPGLGLRLIYFSYDVKMKEKGDIPEGYSVSREKKERFSLILESASTNQTSMYLCASTEVVENSPLHFGNGTRLTVT.